The 2 T cell receptor beta chains listed next were all sequenced from one sample in a study of radiotherapy plus CTLA-4 blockade in lung cancer. Data came from immunoSEQ multiplex PCR; TCRdb stores just in-frame clones and leaves some out. Of over 45,000 clones detected, less than 80% appear once; the ten largest clones hold approximately 16%. The source material was peripheral blood, sampled from a patient treated with radiotherapy plus ipilimumab. The receptor set was obtained from a human donor with non-small cell lung cancer who had a complete response to radiotherapy plus ipilimumab.

The J gene is TRBJ2-7, the V gene TRBV7-8, with D possibly matching TRBD1 (6 bases). The CDR3 runs to 15 residues. V was clipped by 0 bases and J by 1 base, with 10 bases between them. Germline loops: CDR1 SGHVS, CDR2 FQNEAQ. The CDR3 protein is CASSLAGGSSYEQYF. In DNA form, the CDR3 reads TGTGCCAGCAGCTTAGCAGGGGGTAGTTCCTACGAGCAGTACTTC.

The V gene is TRBV6-5, the J gene TRBJ1-4; D might be TRBD1 (5 bases). Germline-derived CDR1 and CDR2 are MNHEY and SVGAGI. This CDR3 has 11 residues. V was trimmed by 6 bases and J by 7 bases, leaving 6 bases between them. CDR3 bases: TGTGCCAGCAGAAGGGGTGAAAAACTGTTTTTT. Encoded protein: CASRRGEKLFF.